This record covers a single T cell receptor (beta chain). The antigen is unknown. The data derive from a study of vaccination and CD4 T cells after COVID-19. Study context: For post-vaccine samples, collection took place a median about 72 days after dose two, ranging from 14 to 241.

Time point given: late sampling 161 to 241 days after vaccination in three convalescent patients. The treatment here: approximately 10-day PBMC culture with coronavirus spike peptide pools or control peptides (ViraFEST assay). Once peptide pools had expanded antigen-specific T cells, ViraFEST sequenced TCRs. CD4+ T cells that had been cultured provided DNA sequenced with the Oncomine TCR Beta short-read assay. TCRdb recomputed calls from the PCR reads with MiXCR, one row per CDR3 protein. The table lists about 21,000 distinct CDR3 sequences, approximately 42% of them singletons, with 7.5% to 10% in the top ten. Trimming took off 0 bases at V and 6 bases at J, with 8 bases between the two ends. CDR3 length: 14 amino acids. The germline gives CDR1 MNHEY, CDR2 SVGEGT. The study, taken as a whole, reports: With convalescent patients, a median approximately 90% of reactive clones emerged solely after vaccination.

This receptor was taken from a human donor who had recovered from COVID-19. The sample was CD4+ T cells from blood, cultured in vitro, taken about 7 months after SARS-CoV-2 vaccination. This chain joins TRBV6-2 or TRBV6-3 and TRBJ2-2; D not resolved. The CDR3: CASSYSGQPGELFF. CDR3 nucleotide sequence: TGTGCCAGCAGTTACTCCGGCCAGCCCGGGGAGCTGTTTTTT.